Below, 2 T cell receptor beta chains from the same sample are listed, as sequenced in a study of vaccination effects on CD4 cells after COVID-19. Antigens of these TCRs are unknown. Here immunoSEQ multiplex PCR was the method, and the copy in TCRdb shows in-frame clones only, minus some. The sample records 60,000 to 75,000 clones, around 70% being singletons. Antigen-specific CD4+ T cells were expanded with viral peptide pools in the ViraFEST assay before sequencing. Following an approximately eleven-day culture, CD4+ T cells were purified. PCR showed that the person got SARS-CoV-2 infection at some point between March and December 2020. Specimen: CD4+ T cells from PBMCs cultured with HIV peptides, collected before COVID-19 vaccination. Subset denoted: HIV-1 Nef peptide pool negative control/reference culture. Receptors originate from a human donor who had a prior SARS-CoV-2 infection.

The V gene is TRBV11-2, the J gene TRBJ2-7, with D unclear. The V end lost 0 bases, the J end lost 3 bases, and 9 bases lay between the germline ends. This CDR3 spans 14 amino acids. Germline-derived CDR1 and CDR2 are SGHAT and FQNNGV. In DNA form, the CDR3 reads TGTGCCAGCAGCTTAGAGCTTCAAAGCTACGAGCAGTACTTC. Encoded protein: CASSLELQSYEQYF.

The rearrangement joins TRBV7-3 to TRBJ2-3; 7 nucleotides agree with TRBD1. After removal of 5 bases from V and 4 bases from J, the junction contained 6 bases not matched to a gene. CDR3 length equals 14 residues. Germline CDR1 reads SGHTA; CDR2 reads FQGTGA. The CDR3 DNA follows: TGTGCCAGCAGCCCCTTAGACAGGGCAGATACGCAGTATTTT. It codes for CASSPLDRADTQYF.